The present entry profiles one TCR beta chain with its context. Its target is not known. The data belong to a study of T cell responses to AZD1222 COVID-19 vaccine. Looking at the study overall: Second-dose timings of about 4 or about 12 weeks were pooled. Whole-study findings and limits: White British donors predominated, females outnumbered males, and clonal diversity was possibly underestimated. Among those given AZD1222, only six or seven were seropositive at baseline.

V gave up 1 base and J gave up 6 bases, with 8 bases separating them. The CDR3 loop spans 13 amino acids. Germline V lookup: CDR1 SGHAT, CDR2 FQNNGV. Data came from immunoSEQ multiplex PCR; TCRdb stores just in-frame clones and leaves some out. The sample includes 100,000 to 150,000 clones, about nine tenths seen only once; the top ten take approximately 4%. The chain links TRBV11-2 to TRBJ2-3; D unresolved. This specimen was peripheral blood, taken on day 0 of AZD1222 vaccination. This TCR was recovered from an adult in good health. The CDR3 DNA reads as TGTGCCAGCAGCTTAGTGGTAGGGGATACGCAGTATTTT. Its protein is CASSLVVGDTQYF.